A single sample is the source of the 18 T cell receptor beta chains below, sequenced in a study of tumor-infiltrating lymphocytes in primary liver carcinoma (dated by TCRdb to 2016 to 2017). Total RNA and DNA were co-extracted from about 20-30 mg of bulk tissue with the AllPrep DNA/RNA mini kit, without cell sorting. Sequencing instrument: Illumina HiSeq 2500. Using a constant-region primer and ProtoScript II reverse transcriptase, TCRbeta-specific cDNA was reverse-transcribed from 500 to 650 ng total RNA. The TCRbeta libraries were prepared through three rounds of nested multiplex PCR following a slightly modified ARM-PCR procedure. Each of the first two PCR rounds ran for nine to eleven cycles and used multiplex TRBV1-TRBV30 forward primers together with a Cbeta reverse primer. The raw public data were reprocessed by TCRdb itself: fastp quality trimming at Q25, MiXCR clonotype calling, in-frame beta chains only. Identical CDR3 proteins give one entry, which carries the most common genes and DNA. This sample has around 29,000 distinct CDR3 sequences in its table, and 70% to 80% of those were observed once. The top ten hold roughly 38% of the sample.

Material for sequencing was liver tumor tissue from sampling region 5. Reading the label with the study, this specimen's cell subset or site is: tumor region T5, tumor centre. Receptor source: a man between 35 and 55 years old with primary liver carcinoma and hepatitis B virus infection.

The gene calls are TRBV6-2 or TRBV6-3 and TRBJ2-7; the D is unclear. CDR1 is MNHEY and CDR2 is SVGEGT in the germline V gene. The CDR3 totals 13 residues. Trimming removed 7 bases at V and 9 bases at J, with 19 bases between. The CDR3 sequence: CASTYGALRGQYF. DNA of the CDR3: TGTGCCAGCACCTACGGTGCCCTACGAGGGCAGTACTTC.

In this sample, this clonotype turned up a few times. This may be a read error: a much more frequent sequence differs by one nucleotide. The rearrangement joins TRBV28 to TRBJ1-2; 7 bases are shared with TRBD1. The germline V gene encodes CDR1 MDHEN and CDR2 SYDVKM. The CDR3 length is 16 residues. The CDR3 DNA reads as TGTGCCAGCAGGGGAGTAGGGACAGACACTAACTATGGCTACATCTTC. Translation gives CASRGVGTDTNYGYIF.

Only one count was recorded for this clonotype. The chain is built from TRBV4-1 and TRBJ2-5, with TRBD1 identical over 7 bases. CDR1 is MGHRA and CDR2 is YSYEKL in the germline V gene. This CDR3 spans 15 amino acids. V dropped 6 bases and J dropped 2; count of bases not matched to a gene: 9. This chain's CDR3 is CASSQITGEQETQYF. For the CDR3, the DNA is TGCGCCAGCAGTCAAATTACAGGGGAACAAGAGACCCAGTACTTC.

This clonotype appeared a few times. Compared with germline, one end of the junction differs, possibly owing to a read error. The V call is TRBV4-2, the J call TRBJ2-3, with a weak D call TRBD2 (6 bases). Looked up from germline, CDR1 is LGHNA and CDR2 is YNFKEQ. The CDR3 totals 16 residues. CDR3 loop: CAGSQTPGGWGDAQYF. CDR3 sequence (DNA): TGTGCCGGCAGCCAGACCCCTGGGGGGTGGGGAGATGCGCAGTATTTT.

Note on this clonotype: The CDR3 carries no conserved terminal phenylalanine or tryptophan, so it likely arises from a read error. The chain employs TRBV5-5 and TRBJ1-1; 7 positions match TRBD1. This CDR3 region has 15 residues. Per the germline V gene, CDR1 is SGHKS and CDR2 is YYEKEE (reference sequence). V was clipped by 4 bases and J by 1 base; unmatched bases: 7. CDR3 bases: TGTGCCAGCAGCAGCACAGGGGATGAGAACACTGAAGCTTTCCTT. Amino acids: CASSSTGDENTEAFL.

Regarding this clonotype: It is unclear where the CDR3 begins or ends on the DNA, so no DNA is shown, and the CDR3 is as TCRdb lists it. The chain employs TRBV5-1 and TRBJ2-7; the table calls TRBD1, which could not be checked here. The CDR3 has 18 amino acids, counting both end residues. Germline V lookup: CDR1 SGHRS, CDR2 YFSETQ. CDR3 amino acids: CASSLVGCGAGQSYEQYF.

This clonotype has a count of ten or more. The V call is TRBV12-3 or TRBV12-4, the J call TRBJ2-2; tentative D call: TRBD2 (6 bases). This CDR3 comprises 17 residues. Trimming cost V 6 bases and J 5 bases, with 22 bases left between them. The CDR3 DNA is TGTGCCAGCAGCGCCGGGACTCCCGTCATAGGTACCGGGGAGCTGTTTTTT. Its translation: CASSAGTPVIGTGELFF.

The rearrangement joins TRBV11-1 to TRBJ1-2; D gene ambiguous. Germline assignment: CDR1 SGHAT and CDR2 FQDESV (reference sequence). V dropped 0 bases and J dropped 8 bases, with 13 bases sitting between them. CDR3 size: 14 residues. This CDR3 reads CASSLARQGGGYTF. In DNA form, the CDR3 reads TGTGCCAGCAGCTTAGCGCGCCAAGGCGGAGGCTACACCTTC.

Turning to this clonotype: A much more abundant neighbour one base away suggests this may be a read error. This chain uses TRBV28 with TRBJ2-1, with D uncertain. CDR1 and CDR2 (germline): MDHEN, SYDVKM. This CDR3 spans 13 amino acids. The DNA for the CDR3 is TGTGTCAGCAGTTTAATACTGTACAATGAGCAGTTCTTC. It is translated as CVSSLILYNEQFF. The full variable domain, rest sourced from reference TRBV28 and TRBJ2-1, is DVKVTQSSRYLVKRTGEKVFLECVQDMDHENMFWYRQDPGLGLRLIYFSYDVKMKEKGDIPEGYSVSREKKERFSLILESASTNQTSMYLCVSSLILYNEQFFGPGTRLTVL.

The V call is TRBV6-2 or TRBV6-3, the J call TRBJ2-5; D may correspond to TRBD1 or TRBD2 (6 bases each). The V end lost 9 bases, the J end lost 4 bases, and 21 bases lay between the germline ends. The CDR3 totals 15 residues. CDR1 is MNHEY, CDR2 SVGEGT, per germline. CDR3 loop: CASATRGSLGETQYF. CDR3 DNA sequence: TGTGCCAGTGCGACTAGGGGGAGTCTTGGAGAGACCCAGTACTTC.

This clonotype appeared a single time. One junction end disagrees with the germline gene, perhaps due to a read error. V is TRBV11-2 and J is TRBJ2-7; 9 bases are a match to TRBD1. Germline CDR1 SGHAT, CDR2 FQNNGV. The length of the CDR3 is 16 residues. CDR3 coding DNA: TGTGCCAGCGGCTTTATACAGGGGGCCATACATAACGACCAGTACTTC. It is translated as CASGFIQGAIHNDQYF.

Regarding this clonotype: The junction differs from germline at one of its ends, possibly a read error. The CDR3, as DNA: TGTGCCAGCACCATTTACCTGGACGGCTCTGGGGCCAATGTCCTGAATTTC. This translates into CASTIYLDGSGANVLNF. This chain uses TRBV13 with TRBJ2-6; D is perhaps TRBD1 (5 bases). This CDR3 has 17 amino acids. Germline V CDR1 and CDR2: PRHDT, FYEKMQ (reference sequence).

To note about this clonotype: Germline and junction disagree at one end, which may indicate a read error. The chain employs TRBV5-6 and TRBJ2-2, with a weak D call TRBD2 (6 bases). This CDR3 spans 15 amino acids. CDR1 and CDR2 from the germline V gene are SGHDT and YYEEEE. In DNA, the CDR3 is TGTGTCAGCAGCCGGAGGGCTAGCTACTCCGGGGAGCTGTTTTTT. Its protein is CVSSRRASYSGELFF.

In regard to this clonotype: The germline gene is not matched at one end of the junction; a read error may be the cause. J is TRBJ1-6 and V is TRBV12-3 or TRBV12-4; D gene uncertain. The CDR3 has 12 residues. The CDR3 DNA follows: TGTGCTAGCAGTTTAAAGAATTCACCACCCCACTTT. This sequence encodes CASSLKNSPPHF.

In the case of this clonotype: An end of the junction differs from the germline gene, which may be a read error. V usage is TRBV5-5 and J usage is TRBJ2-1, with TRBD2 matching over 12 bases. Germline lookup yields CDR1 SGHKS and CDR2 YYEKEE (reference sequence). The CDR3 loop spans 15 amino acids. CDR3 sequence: CASSPRLAGEDEQLF. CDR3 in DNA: TGTGCCAGCAGCCCTAGACTAGCGGGAGAAGATGAGCAACTCTTC.

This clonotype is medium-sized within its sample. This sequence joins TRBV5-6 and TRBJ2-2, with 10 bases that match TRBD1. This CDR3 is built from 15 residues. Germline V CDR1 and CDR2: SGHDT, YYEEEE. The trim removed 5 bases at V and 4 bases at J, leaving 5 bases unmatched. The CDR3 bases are TGTGCCAGCAGTATCGGGACAGGGGTCACCGGGGAGCTGTTTTTT. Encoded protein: CASSIGTGVTGELFF.

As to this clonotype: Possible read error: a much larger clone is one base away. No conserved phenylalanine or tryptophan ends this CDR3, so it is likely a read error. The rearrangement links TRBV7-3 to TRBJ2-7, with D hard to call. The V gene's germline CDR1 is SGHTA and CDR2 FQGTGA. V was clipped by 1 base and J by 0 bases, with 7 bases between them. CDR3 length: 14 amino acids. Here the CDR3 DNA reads TGTGCCAGCAGCTTAAGCGCTAACTCCTACGAGCAGTACTGC. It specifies CASSLSANSYEQYC.

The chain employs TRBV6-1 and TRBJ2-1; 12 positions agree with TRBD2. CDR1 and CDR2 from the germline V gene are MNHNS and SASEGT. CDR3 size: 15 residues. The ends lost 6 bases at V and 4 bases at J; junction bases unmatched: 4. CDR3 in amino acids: CASRRTSGTYNEQFF. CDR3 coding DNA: TGTGCCAGCAGAAGGACTAGCGGGACTTACAATGAGCAGTTCTTC.